The 12 T cell receptor beta chains given below trace back to one sample, sequenced in a study of shared clonotypes between healthy human individuals. Libraries were prepared by immunoSEQ multiplex PCR; TCRdb keeps only in-frame clonotypes and omits some of them. Here the sample spans around 480,000 clones, over 75% being singletons. The sequencing sample was made of PBMCs. Source of these receptors: a woman aged 40 to 55 in good health. Some clones in this sample may be carry-over from other donors' samples.

This clone was seen many times. The rearrangement links TRBV11-2 to TRBJ2-5; D perhaps matches TRBD2 (5 bases). The CDR3 totals 15 residues. Deletions cut 2 bases from V and 5 bases from J, with 15 bases between. Germline-derived CDR1 and CDR2 are SGHAT and FQNNGV. CDR3 loop: CASSLSSLDGETQYF. The CDR3 DNA reads as TGTGCCAGCAGCTTAAGTTCACTAGATGGTGAGACCCAGTACTTC. The complete variable domain, with remaining parts taken from reference TRBV11-2 and TRBJ2-5, reads EAGVAQSPRYKIIEKRQSVAFWCNPISGHATLYWYQQILGQGPKLLIQFQNNGVVDDSQLPKDRFSAERLKGVDSTLKIQPAKLEDSAVYLCASSLSSLDGETQYFGPGTRLLVL.

The V and J genes are TRBV5-6 and TRBJ2-2; D is unresolved. The germline V and J ends were trimmed by 4 bases and 6 bases, with 10 bases remaining between them. The CDR3 sequence is 13 residues long. Looked up from germline, CDR1 is SGHDT and CDR2 is YYEEEE. The CDR3: CASSLGPAGELFF. The CDR3 region has the DNA TGTGCCAGCAGCCTCGGGCCAGCCGGGGAGCTGTTTTTT.

The chain carries TRBV6-5 and TRBJ1-1; D unclear. The V gene lost 0 bases and the J gene lost 7 bases, with 12 bases spanning the gap. Germline CDR1 is MNHEY and CDR2 is SVGAGI. The CDR3 contains 14 residues. The CDR3 DNA reads TGTGCCAGCAGTTACTCGTTTAGGGTCGGTGAAGCTTTCTTT. Its protein is CASSYSFRVGEAFF.

V and J are TRBV11-1 and TRBJ2-7, with D possibly being TRBD1 or TRBD2 (5 bases each). The CDR3 is made up of 13 amino acids. Germline CDR1 is SGHAT and CDR2 is FQDESV (reference sequence). Trimming stripped 8 bases from V and 3 bases from J, with 14 bases between. CDR3 DNA sequence: TGTGCCAGCGCTAGGGACCCTGTCTACGAGCAGTACTTC. Amino acids: CASARDPVYEQYF. The whole variable domain, filled in from reference TRBV11-1 and TRBJ2-7, reads EAEVAQSPRYKITEKSQAVAFWCDPISGHATLYWYRQILGQGPELLVQFQDESVVDDSQLPKDRFSAERLKGVDSTLKIQPAELGDSAMYLCASARDPVYEQYFGPGTRLTVT.

Notes on this clone: A clone one base away is much larger, so this may be a read error. Different DNA sequences within this sample yield the same CDR3. J is TRBJ2-1 and V is TRBV5-4; TRBD1 matches at 11 bases. Losses at the gene ends were 3 bases for V and 3 bases for J; bases not matched to a gene: 2. This CDR3 comprises 15 residues. Germline V gene data show CDR1 as SGHNT and CDR2 as YYREEE (reference sequence). The CDR3 nucleotides read TGTGCCAGCAGCTCAGGGACAGGGGGCTACAATGAGCAGTTCTTC. Residues: CASSSGTGGYNEQFF.

This clone was recorded a few times. CDR3 sequence: CASSVEWATDEQFF. In nucleotides, the CDR3 is TGTGCCAGCAGCGTAGAATGGGCAACCGATGAGCAGTTCTTC. The chain combines TRBV9 with TRBJ2-1; D gene ambiguous. Looked up from germline, CDR1 is SGDLS and CDR2 is YYNGEE. CDR3 size: 14 residues. Trimming stripped 0 bases from V and 8 bases from J, with 12 bases between. Complete variable domain (other parts from reference TRBV9 and TRBJ2-1): DSGVTQTPKHLITATGQRVTLRCSPRSGDLSVYWYQQSLDQGLQFLIQYYNGEERAKGNILERFSAQQFPDLHSELNLSSLELGDSALYFCASSVEWATDEQFFGPGTRLTVL.

There are a few counts of this clone. This rearrangement joins TRBV19 to TRBJ2-5; 8 bases line up with TRBD1. V lost 4 bases, J lost 9 bases, and 10 bases stayed unmatched. The CDR3 sequence is 14 residues long. Germline loops: CDR1 LNHDA, CDR2 SQIVND (reference sequence). CDR3 sequence: CASSTRIRDRPQYF. CDR3 nucleotide sequence: TGTGCCAGTAGTACTCGCATCCGGGACAGGCCCCAGTACTTC.

The chain employs TRBV11-2 and TRBJ2-1; tentatively, D is TRBD2 (7 bases). The CDR3 runs 18 residues. Between the trimmed V and J ends, which lost 5 bases and 4 bases, there was a span of 24 bases. CDR1 is SGHAT, CDR2 FQNNGV, per germline. CDR3: CASSLPLGGPTWYNEQFF. The CDR3 nucleotides read TGTGCCAGCAGCCTCCCCCTGGGGGGGCCGACGTGGTACAATGAGCAGTTCTTC.

As DNA, the CDR3 is TGTGCCAGCAGTCAGACAGCTTCCGAGCAGTACTTC. This gives the protein CASSQTASEQYF. The gene calls are TRBV2 and TRBJ2-7, with D perhaps matching TRBD1 (5 bases). Germline-derived CDR1 and CDR2 are SNHLY and FYNNEI. The CDR3 is 12 residues long. Trimming stripped 5 bases from V and 6 bases from J, with 11 bases between.

This clone was seen repeatedly, ten times or more. The V and J genes are TRBV2 and TRBJ2-1; TRBD2 matches 15 bases. CDR3 length: 15 residues. Germline assignment: CDR1 SNHLY and CDR2 FYNNEI. The trim removed 6 bases at V and 3 bases at J, leaving 0 bases unmatched. In DNA, the CDR3 is TGTGCCAGCAGGGGACTAGCGGGAGGCTACAATGAGCAGTTCTTC. This codes for CASRGLAGGYNEQFF.

The gene calls are TRBV6-1 and TRBJ2-7, with unresolved D. V lost 1 base and J 2 bases, leaving 9 bases between the germline ends. Germline V gene data show CDR1 as MNHNS and CDR2 as SASEGT. This CDR3 is built from 14 residues. The CDR3 bases are TGTGCCAGCAGTGAAGGGCCAGTCCCCTACGAGCAGTACTTC. Residues: CASSEGPVPYEQYF.

This chain uses TRBV9 with TRBJ2-1; D is possibly TRBD2 (6 bases). With 3 bases removed from V and 3 bases from J, the gap between germline ends came to 16 bases. The CDR3 sequence is 16 residues long. The germline V gene has CDR1 SGDLS and CDR2 YYNGEE. In DNA form, the CDR3 reads TGTGCCAGCAGCGCGCCTAGCGATGTTCACTACAATGAGCAGTTCTTC. Translating it yields CASSAPSDVHYNEQFF.